This entry is about one TCR beta chain. Amplification yielded TCR beta CDR3 regions, with RNA transcripts as the source. When the TCR CDR3 underwent first-round RT-PCR, the HTBI primer set was used. TCRdb re-called the multiplex PCR reads with MiXCR, one entry per CDR3 protein. The sample has about 410,000 distinct CDR3 sequences, roughly 15% seen once. Between the trimmed V and J ends, which lost 4 bases and 0 bases, there was a span of 18 bases. CDR3 length: 17 amino acids. Looked up from germline, CDR1 is SGHRS and CDR2 is YFSETQ. These data belong to a study of T cells in Graves' hyperthyroidism and ophthalmopathy.

This receptor was obtained from a young man with Graves' ophthalmopathy. The material sequenced was blood. The rearrangement joins TRBV5-1 to TRBJ2-3; D gene unclear. Here the CDR3 reads CASSDRVAALSTDTQYF. CDR3 in DNA: TGCGCCAGCAGCGACCGGGTGGCGGCGCTTAGCACAGATACGCAGTATTTT.